This T cell receptor beta chain was retrieved from a study of T cells after yellow fever vaccination. Across the study: Researchers used SMART-Seq v4 Ultra Low Input to prepare fractions that had low cell numbers. Points from the study as a whole: Clonotypes appearing in both CD4 and CD8 compartments existed, and their share was small.

This clonotype was observed many times. The antigen remains unidentified. For TCR, cDNA came from 5'RACE template switching, which added a universal primer site and UMIs. TCRdb re-called the 5' RACE reads through MiXCR, storing one row per CDR3 protein. The table has 65,000 to 70,000 distinct CDR3 sequences, around 6.2% seen once. The CDR3 spans 12 residues. The V end lost 1 base, the J end lost 7 bases, and 5 bases lay between the germline ends. Germline lookup yields CDR1 SGHRS and CDR2 YFSETQ. This sequence joins TRBV5-1 and TRBJ2-2; D is ambiguous. This clonotype was obtained from a man between 18 and 29 years old who received the YFV17D yellow fever vaccine. The material sequenced was CD4+ T cells sorted from PBMCs, taken approximately 15 days after the first yellow fever vaccination. The CDR3 DNA reads as TGCGCCAGCAGCTTGATTGTCGGGGAGCTGTTTTTT. It is translated as CASSLIVGELFF. Filled out from reference TRBV5-1 and TRBJ2-2, the complete variable domain reads KAGVTQTPRYLIKTRGQQVTLSCSPISGHRSVSWYQQTPGQGLQFLFEYFSETQRNKGNFPGRFSGRQFSNSRSEMNVSTLELGDSALYLCASSLIVGELFFGEGSRLTVL.